This entry concerns a single T cell receptor (beta chain). The antigen is not known. This record comes from a study of identical twins. Per the germline V gene, CDR1 is DFQATT and CDR2 is SNEGSKA (reference sequence). The CDR3 runs to 16 residues. The J segment lost 1 base and the V segment lost 0 bases, leaving 6 bases of the junction unmatched. One entry per CDR3 protein, called by TCRdb with MiXCR from the 5' RACE reads. Among about 450,000 distinct CDR3 sequences listed, about 18% were seen once. Study findings and constraints: Beta out-of-frame sequences displayed a weaker excess of sharing between twins. The study drew conclusions from cross-sectional statistical analysis, not from following the same donors.

The chain has TRBV20-1 and TRBJ2-5, with 9 bases identical to TRBD2. Source material: naive T cells sorted from blood. This TCR derives from a man between 45 and 60 years old in good health. The CDR3 sequence: CSARDFRAGGQETQYF. The CDR3 nucleotides read TGCAGTGCTAGAGACTTTAGAGCGGGGGGCCAAGAGACCCAGTACTTC.